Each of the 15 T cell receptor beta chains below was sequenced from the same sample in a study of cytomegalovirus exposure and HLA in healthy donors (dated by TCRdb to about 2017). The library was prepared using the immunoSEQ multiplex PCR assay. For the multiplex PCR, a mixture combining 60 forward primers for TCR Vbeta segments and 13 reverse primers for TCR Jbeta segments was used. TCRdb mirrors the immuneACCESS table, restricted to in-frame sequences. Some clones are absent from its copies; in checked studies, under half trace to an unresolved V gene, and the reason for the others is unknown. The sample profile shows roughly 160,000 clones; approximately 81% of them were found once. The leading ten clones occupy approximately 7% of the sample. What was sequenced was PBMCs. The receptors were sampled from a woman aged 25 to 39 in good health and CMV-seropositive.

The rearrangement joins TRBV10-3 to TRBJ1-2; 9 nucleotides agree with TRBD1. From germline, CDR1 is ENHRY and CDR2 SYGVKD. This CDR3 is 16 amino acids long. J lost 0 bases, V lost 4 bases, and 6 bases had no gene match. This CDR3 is CAISGVGTGTNYGYTF. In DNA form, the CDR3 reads TGTGCCATCAGTGGGGTAGGGACAGGGACTAACTATGGCTACACCTTC.

The CDR3 sequence: CASSDPSGGEDTQYF. Written as DNA, the CDR3 is TGTGCCAGCAGTGATCCTAGCGGGGGGGAGGATACGCAGTATTTT. V gene TRBV6-1 combines with J gene TRBJ2-3; 12 bases map to TRBD2. The germline V gene has CDR1 MNHNS and CDR2 SASEGT. This CDR3 region has 15 residues. V lost 3 bases to trimming and J lost 6 bases; unmatched junction nucleotides: 4.

CDR3 in DNA: TGTGCCAGTAGCCGAATAGCGGGGGCAAGCACAGATACGCAGTATTTT. Translating it yields CASSRIAGASTDTQYF. The chain recombines TRBV19 with TRBJ2-3, with TRBD2 matching 9 bases. V dropped 6 bases and J dropped 0; count of bases not matched to a gene: 7. Germline CDR1 and CDR2: LNHDA and SQIVND (reference sequence). The CDR3 totals 16 residues.

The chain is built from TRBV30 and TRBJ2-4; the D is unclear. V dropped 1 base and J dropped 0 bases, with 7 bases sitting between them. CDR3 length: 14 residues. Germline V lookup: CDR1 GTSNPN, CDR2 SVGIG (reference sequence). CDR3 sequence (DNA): TGTGCCTGGAGTGGTGTTCTAGCCAAAAACATTCAGTACTTC. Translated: CAWSGVLAKNIQYF.

CDR3 in amino acids: CATRSLAANTEAFF. Here the CDR3 DNA reads TGTGCCACAAGATCATTAGCCGCGAACACTGAAGCTTTCTTT. The rearrangement joins TRBV27 to TRBJ1-1; D remains ambiguous. Trimming removed 10 bases at V and 1 base at J, with 16 bases between. The CDR3 extends over 14 amino acids. CDR1 and CDR2 (germline): MNHEY, SMNVEV (reference sequence).

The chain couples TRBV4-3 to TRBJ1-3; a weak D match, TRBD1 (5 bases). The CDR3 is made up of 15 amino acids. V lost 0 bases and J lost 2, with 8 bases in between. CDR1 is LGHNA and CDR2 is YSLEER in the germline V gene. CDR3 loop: CASSQDPGPGNTIYF. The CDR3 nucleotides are TGCGCCAGCAGCCAAGATCCAGGGCCTGGAAACACCATATATTTT.

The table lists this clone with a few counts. CDR3 nucleotides: TGTGCCAGCTCACGACAGTCCTCCTCCTACGAGCAGTACTTC. Its translation: CASSRQSSSYEQYF. The chain employs TRBV18 and TRBJ2-7, with D possibly TRBD1 on 5 matching bases. Germline V gene lookup returns CDR1 KGHSH and CDR2 LQKENI. V lost 4 bases and J 0 bases, leaving 10 bases between the germline ends. There are 14 residues in the CDR3.

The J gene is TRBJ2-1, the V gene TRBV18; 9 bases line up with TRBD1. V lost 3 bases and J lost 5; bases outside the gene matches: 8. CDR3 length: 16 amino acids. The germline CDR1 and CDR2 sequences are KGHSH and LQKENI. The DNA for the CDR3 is TGTGCCAGCTCACCGAAACTCGGGACAGGGCACAATGAGCAGTTCTTC. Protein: CASSPKLGTGHNEQFF.

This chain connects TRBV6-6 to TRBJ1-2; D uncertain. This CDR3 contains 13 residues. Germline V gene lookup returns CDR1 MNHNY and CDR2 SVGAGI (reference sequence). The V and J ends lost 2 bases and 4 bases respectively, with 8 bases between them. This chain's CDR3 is CASSYGQSYGYTF. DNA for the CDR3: TGTGCCAGCAGTTACGGGCAGTCCTATGGCTACACCTTC.

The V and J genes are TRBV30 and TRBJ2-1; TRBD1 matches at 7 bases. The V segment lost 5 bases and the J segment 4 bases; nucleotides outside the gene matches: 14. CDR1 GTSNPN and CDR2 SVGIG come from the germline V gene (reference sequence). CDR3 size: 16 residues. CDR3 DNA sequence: TGTGCCTGGGGATCGCAATGGGGGACAGCTTACAATGAGCAGTTCTTC. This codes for CAWGSQWGTAYNEQFF.

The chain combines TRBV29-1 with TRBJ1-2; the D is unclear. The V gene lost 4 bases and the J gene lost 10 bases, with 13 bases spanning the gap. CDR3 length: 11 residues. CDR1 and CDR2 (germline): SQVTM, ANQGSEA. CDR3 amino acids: CSVVRSETYTF. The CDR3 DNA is TGCAGCGTTGTGAGATCGGAGACCTACACCTTC.

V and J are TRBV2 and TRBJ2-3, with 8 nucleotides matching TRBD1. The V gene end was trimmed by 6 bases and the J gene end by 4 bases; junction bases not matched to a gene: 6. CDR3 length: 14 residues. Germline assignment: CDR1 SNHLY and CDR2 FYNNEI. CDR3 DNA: TGTGCCAGCAGAAGGACAGGGAGTGCAGATACGCAGTATTTT. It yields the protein CASRRTGSADTQYF.

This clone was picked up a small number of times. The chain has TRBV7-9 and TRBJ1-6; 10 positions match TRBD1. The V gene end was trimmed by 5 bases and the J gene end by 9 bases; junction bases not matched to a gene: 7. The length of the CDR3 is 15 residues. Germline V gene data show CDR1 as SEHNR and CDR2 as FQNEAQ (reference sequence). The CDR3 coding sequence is TGTGCCAGCAGCCCGGGGGACAGGGGATCTTCACCCCTCCACTTT. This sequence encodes CASSPGDRGSSPLHF.

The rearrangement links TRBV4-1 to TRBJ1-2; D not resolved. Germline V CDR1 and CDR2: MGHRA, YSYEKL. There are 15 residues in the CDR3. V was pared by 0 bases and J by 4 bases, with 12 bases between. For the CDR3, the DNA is TGCGCCAGCAGCCAAGATCTGGGCCTACCCTATGGCTACACCTTC. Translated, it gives CASSQDLGLPYGYTF.

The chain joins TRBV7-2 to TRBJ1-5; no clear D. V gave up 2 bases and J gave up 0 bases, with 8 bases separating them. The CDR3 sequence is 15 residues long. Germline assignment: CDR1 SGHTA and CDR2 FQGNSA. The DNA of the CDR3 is TGTGCCAGCAGCTTACCAGGATATAGCAATCAGCCCCAGCATTTT. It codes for CASSLPGYSNQPQHF.